The rows below give T cell receptor beta chains drawn from one sample of a study of T cells in Graves' hyperthyroidism and ophthalmopathy. A single record per CDR3 protein comes from TCRdb applying MiXCR to the multiplex PCR reads. This sample has 450,000 to 700,000 distinct CDR3 sequences; around 46% occur once, and the top ten carry about 8.3%. The sequencing input was peripheral blood or thyroid tissue (not recorded which). The receptors were gathered from a woman between 18 and 29 years old with Graves' hyperthyroidism. The CDR3 runs from the conserved cysteine through the conserved F or W. D genes are given only for firm matches. The size entry is marked missing in some rows and otherwise reads once, few, many or a size class.

v_gene	abundance	j_gene	d_gene	CDR3nt	CDR3aa
TRBV7-2	NA	TRBJ2-6	TRBD2	TGTGCCAGCAGCGCTCTAGCGGTCATCTCGAGGCGCTCTGGGGCCAACGTCCTGACTTTC	CASSALAVISRRSGANVLTF
TRBV5-6	once	TRBJ1-5	TRBD1	TGTGCCAGCAGCATAGACAGGGGGGGGGCTGGCAATCAGCCCCAGCATTTT	CASSIDRGGAGNQPQHF
TRBV7-3	NA	TRBJ2-7	NA	TGTGCCAGCAGCTTTACAGGGATGGACGAGCAGTACTTC	CASSFTGMDEQYF
TRBV6-2/TRBV6-3	once	TRBJ2-2	TRBD1	TGTGCCAGCAGACGAACAGGGGCTGGAAACACCGGGGAGCTGTTTTTT	CASRRTGAGNTGELFF
TRBV2	once	TRBJ1-5	NA	TGTGCCAGCAGTGGTCTGACTCAGCATTTT	CASSGLTQHF
TRBV27	NA	TRBJ1-4	NA	TGTGCCAGCAGCCCTCAGGGAGGTATAGAAAAACTGTTTTTT	CASSPQGGIEKLFF
TRBV9	NA	TRBJ2-7	TRBD1	TGTGCCAGCAGCCAGGGGGTCTGGCAGCCCCAGCAGTACTTC	CASSQGVWQPQQYF
TRBV4-3	many	TRBJ1-6	NA	TGCGCCAGCAGCCAAGCGTTCAGAGCGGGTCCCCTCCACTTT	CASSQAFRAGPLHF
TRBV25-1	NA	TRBJ2-5	TRBD1	TGTGCCAACACCAGGGGGCGCCAAGAGACCCAGTACTTC	CANTRGRQETQYF
TRBV4-1	many	TRBJ1-2	TRBD1	TGCGCCAGCAGCCAGCCGGGACAGGGCGTTCGTGGCTACACCTTC	CASSQPGQGVRGYTF
TRBV7-9	NA	TRBJ1-2	NA	TGTGCCAGCAGCTTGTTGGCGACCGGGGATTCGCATGGCTACACCTTC	CASSLLATGDSHGYTF
TRBV25-1	NA	TRBJ1-2	NA	TGTGCCAGCCACTTGGGAGGGCCGAATGGCTACACCTTC	CASHLGGPNGYTF
TRBV4-1	many	TRBJ1-1	NA	TGCGCCAGCAGCCAAGATGTACGGTACACTGAAGCTTTCTTT	CASSQDVRYTEAFF
TRBV7-9	NA	TRBJ1-2	NA	TGTGCCAGCAGCTTGAAAATGCGTTGGGGCTACGACTATGGCTACACCTTC	CASSLKMRWGYDYGYTF
TRBV10-3	many	TRBJ2-5	TRBD1	TGTGCCATCAGTGAGGGCGACAGGGGGGGCCAAGAGACCCAGTACTTC	CAISEGDRGGQETQYF
TRBV6-6	few	TRBJ1-1	NA	TGTGCCAGCAGTTACCCATCTCGGGGGGGGAAGGCTGAAGCTTTCTTT	CASSYPSRGGKAEAFF
TRBV9	many	TRBJ1-2	NA	TGTGCCAGCGGGCAGGGGATCTATGGCTACACCTTC	CASGQGIYGYTF
TRBV20-1	once	TRBJ1-2	TRBD1	TGCAGTGCTGGGGACAGGGGTCTGTATGGCTACACCTTC	CSAGDRGLYGYTF
TRBV5-1	many	TRBJ2-6	NA	TGCGCCAGCAGCTCCCGGTTATCTGGGGCCAACGTCCTGACTTTC	CASSSRLSGANVLTF
TRBV3-1	many	TRBJ2-7	NA	TGTGCCAGCAGCCAAGATCCCGTCGGCTACGAGCAGTACTTC	CASSQDPVGYEQYF
TRBV19	many	TRBJ1-1	NA	TGTGCCAGTAGTAGGGTACCGACAAGGAACACTGAAGCTTTCTTT	CASSRVPTRNTEAFF
TRBV7-6	many	TRBJ2-7	TRBD1	TGTGCCAGCAGCCCGGACGACCGGGACAGGGGTTCCTACGAGCAGTACTTC	CASSPDDRDRGSYEQYF
TRBV4-1	NA	TRBJ2-3	TRBD2	TGTGCCAGCAGCCAAGATCCAGCGGGAGGGACGCAGTATTTT	CASSQDPAGGTQYF
TRBV6-2/TRBV6-3	many	TRBJ2-5	NA	TGTGCCAGCAGTTACTCGGACATTTGGGAGACCCAGTACTTC	CASSYSDIWETQYF
TRBV7-9	NA	TRBJ2-6	TRBD1	TGTGCCAGCAGCTCTAGGGATCAGGGGGCGAACGTCCTGACTTTC	CASSSRDQGANVLTF
TRBV7-6	NA	TRBJ1-1	NA	TGTGCCAGCAGCTTAGCGACCGGGGTAGAAGCTTTCTTT	CASSLATGVEAFF
TRBV29-1	NA	TRBJ1-3	NA	TGCAGCGTTGCCGTCTCTGGAAACACCATATATTTT	CSVAVSGNTIYF
TRBV9	many	TRBJ2-7	NA	TGTGCCAGCAGCGCGAGCGGTGGTACCTACGAGCAGTACTTC	CASSASGGTYEQYF
TRBV5-6	NA	TRBJ2-3	NA	TGTGCCAGCAGCGGGACCCTTAACCCCCCGAGCACAGATACGCAGTATTTT	CASSGTLNPPSTDTQYF
TRBV5-6	many	TRBJ1-2	TRBD1	TGTGCCAGCAGCTGGACAGGCTATGGCTACACCTTC	CASSWTGYGYTF
TRBV7-6	NA	TRBJ2-7	TRBD2	TGTGCCAGCAGCCCAAGGGGACTAGGCAATGAGCAGTACTTC	CASSPRGLGNEQYF
TRBV6-5	few	TRBJ2-3	NA	TGTGCCAGCAGTCCTTCTTCTTATAAGCGGCCCCGCACCGATACGCAGTATTTT	CASSPSSYKRPRTDTQYF
TRBV20-1	NA	TRBJ1-4	NA	TGCAGTGTCGCTCCCGGGGGGGATGAAAAACTGTTTTTT	CSVAPGGDEKLFF
TRBV5-8	many	TRBJ2-7	NA	TGTGCCAGCAGCTCAGACCGGGACTGGTCCTACGAGCAGTACTTC	CASSSDRDWSYEQYF
TRBV6-6	NA	TRBJ1-5	NA	TGTGCTAGAGATGTCGACAATCAGCCCCAGCATTTT	CARDVDNQPQHF
TRBV4-1	many	TRBJ2-7	NA	TGCGCCAGCAGCCAAGGGGTTATGGCTGGTCTGCACGAGCAGTACTTC	CASSQGVMAGLHEQYF
TRBV7-6	many	TRBJ2-5	NA	TGTGCCAGCAGCTTAGGCACAGGGCTAGAGACCCAGTACTTC	CASSLGTGLETQYF
TRBV10-3	NA	TRBJ1-3	NA	TGTGCCATCAACGAGGGGAACACCATATATTTT	CAINEGNTIYF
TRBV20-1	NA	TRBJ1-5	TRBD1	TGCAGTGCTAAGGGGGTAGTTACAGGGGGTGGTCTACGTCAGCCCCAGCATTTT	CSAKGVVTGGGLRQPQHF
TRBV20-1	NA	TRBJ2-7	TRBD2	TGCAGTGCATCCCTAGCGGGACTAGCGGGTGTCTTCGACGAGCAGTACTTC	CSASLAGLAGVFDEQYF
TRBV7-9	NA	TRBJ1-5	TRBD1	TGTGCCAGCAAAGGAACAGGGGGCAGTAACAATCAGCCCCAGCATTTT	CASKGTGGSNNQPQHF
TRBV6-6	many	TRBJ2-2	TRBD2	TGTGCCAGCAGTTATACACTAGCGGGGCCTGCCACCGGGGAGCTGTTTTTT	CASSYTLAGPATGELFF
TRBV12-3/TRBV12-4	many	TRBJ1-2	NA	TGTGCCAGCAGTTTAAGAAGGGGAACGGGCTACACCTTC	CASSLRRGTGYTF
TRBV5-5	many	TRBJ1-5	TRBD1	TGTGCCAGCAGCTTGGTGCGGACAGGGGGAAGGTATAGCAATCAGCCCCAGCATTTT	CASSLVRTGGRYSNQPQHF
TRBV4-3	many	TRBJ2-7	TRBD2	TGCGCCAGCAGCCAAGATAGGACTAGCGGCTACGAGCAGTACTTC	CASSQDRTSGYEQYF
TRBV6-5	many	TRBJ2-2	TRBD1	TGTGCCAGCAGTCCCGGGACAGGGGCCACCGGGGAGCTGTTTTTT	CASSPGTGATGELFF
TRBV2	few	TRBJ1-5	NA	TGTGCCAGCAGTGATAGGCAGGGAAATCAGCCCCAGCATTTT	CASSDRQGNQPQHF
TRBV10-3	NA	TRBJ1-1	NA	TGTGCCATCAGTGAGAGTGGGGAGAACACCGAAGCTTTCTTT	CAISESGENTEAFF
TRBV2	NA	TRBJ2-5	TRBD2	TGTGCCAGCAGTGAAAGTACTAGCGGAGAGACCCAGTACTTC	CASSESTSGETQYF
TRBV4-3	many	TRBJ2-7	NA	TGCGCCAGCAGCCAAGTTGGACACTCCTACGAGCAGTACTTC	CASSQVGHSYEQYF
TRBV5-1	many	TRBJ2-7	NA	TGCGCCAGCAGCTTTAGGGGGAGGGCCGTATACGAGCAGTACTTC	CASSFRGRAVYEQYF
TRBV4-2	many	TRBJ2-6	TRBD1	TGTGCCAGCAGCCCAAAACAGGGGCCTGGGGCCAACGTCCTGACTTTC	CASSPKQGPGANVLTF
TRBV4-1	many	TRBJ2-7	TRBD2	TGCGCCAGCAGCACTCGAGTAGCGGGGGACTCCTACGAGCAGTACTTC	CASSTRVAGDSYEQYF